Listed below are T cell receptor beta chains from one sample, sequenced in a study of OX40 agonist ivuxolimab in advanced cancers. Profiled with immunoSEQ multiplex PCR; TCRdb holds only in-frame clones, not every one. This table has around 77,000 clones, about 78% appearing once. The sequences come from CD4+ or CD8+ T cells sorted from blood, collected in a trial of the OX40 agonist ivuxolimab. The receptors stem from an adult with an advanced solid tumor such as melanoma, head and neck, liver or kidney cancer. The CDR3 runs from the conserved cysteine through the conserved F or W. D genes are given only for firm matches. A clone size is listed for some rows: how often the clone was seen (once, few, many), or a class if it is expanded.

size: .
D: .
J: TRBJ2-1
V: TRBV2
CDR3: CASSDIRTRSVNEQFF
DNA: TGTGCCAGCAGTGATATTCGGACACGGTCGGTCAATGAGCAGTTCTTC

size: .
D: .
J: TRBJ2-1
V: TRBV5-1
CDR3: CASSLEGTGGDEQFF
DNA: TGCGCCAGCAGCTTGGAGGGGACTGGTGGAGATGAGCAGTTCTTC

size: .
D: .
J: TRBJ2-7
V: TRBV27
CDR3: CASSAIGGPSYEQYF
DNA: TGTGCCAGCAGCGCTATAGGGGGTCCCTCCTACGAGCAGTACTTC

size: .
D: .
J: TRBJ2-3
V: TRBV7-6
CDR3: CASSLGPTDTQYF
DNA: TGTGCCAGCAGCTTAGGACCGACAGATACGCAGTATTTT

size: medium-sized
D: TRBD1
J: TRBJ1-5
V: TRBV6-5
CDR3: CASSYRAGGNQPQHF
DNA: TGTGCCAGCAGTTATCGGGCAGGGGGAAATCAGCCCCAGCATTTT

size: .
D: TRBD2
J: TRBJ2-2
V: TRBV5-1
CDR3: CASSYIAGGNTGELFF
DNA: TGCGCCAGCAGTTACATAGCGGGGGGAAACACCGGGGAGCTGTTTTTT

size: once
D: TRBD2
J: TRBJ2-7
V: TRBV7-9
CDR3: CAGGVGSYEQYF
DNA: TGTGCCGGGGGGGTAGGGTCCTACGAGCAGTACTTC

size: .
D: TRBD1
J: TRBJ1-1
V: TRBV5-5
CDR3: CASSLVGGQGIQVAFF
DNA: TGTGCCAGCAGCTTGGTTGGGGGACAGGGAATTCAGGTAGCTTTCTTT

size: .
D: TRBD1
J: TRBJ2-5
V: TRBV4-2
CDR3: CASSLAGTGGQETQYF
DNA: TGTGCCAGCAGCTTAGCCGGGACAGGGGGACAAGAGACCCAGTACTTC

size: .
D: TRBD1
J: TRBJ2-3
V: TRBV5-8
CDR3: CASSLGQGSTDTQYF
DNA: TGTGCCAGCAGCTTGGGACAGGGGAGCACAGATACGCAGTATTTT

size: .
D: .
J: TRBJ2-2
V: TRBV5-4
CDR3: CASSFARGLTGELFF
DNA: TGTGCCAGCAGCTTCGCCAGGGGATTGACCGGGGAGCTGTTTTTT

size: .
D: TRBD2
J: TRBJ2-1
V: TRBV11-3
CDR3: CASSFTSGMNEQFF
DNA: TGTGCCAGCAGCTTCACTAGCGGGATGAATGAGCAGTTCTTC

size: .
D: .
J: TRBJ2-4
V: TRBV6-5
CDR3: CASSYTLAAAKNIQYF
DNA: TGTGCCAGCAGTTACACTCTAGCTGCAGCCAAAAACATTCAGTACTTC

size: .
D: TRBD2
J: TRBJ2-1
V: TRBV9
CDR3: CASSVELAYNNEQFF
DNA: TGTGCCAGCAGCGTAGAACTAGCGTATAACAATGAGCAGTTCTTC

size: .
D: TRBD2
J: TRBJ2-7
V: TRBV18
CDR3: CASSPLAGAYEQYF
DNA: TGTGCCAGCTCACCTCTAGCGGGAGCCTACGAGCAGTACTTC

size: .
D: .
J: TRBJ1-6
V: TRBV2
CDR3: CASSMGSPLHF
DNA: TGTGCCAGCAGTATGGGTTCACCCCTCCACTTT

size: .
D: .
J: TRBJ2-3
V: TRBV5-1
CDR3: CASSLEIRGGLSARTDTQYF
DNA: TGCGCCAGCAGCTTGGAGATCCGAGGGGGGCTCTCCGCGCGCACAGATACGCAGTATTTT

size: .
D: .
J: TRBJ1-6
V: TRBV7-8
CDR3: CASSLSGNNSPLHF
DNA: TGTGCCAGCAGCTTATCGGGGAATAATTCACCCCTCCACTTT

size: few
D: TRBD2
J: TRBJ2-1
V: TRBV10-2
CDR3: CASSLAGGYNEQFF
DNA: TGCGCCAGCAGCCTAGCGGGGGGGTACAATGAGCAGTTCTTC

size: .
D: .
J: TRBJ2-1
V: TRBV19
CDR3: CASSIGADYNEQFF
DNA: TGTGCCAGTAGTATAGGGGCAGATTACAATGAGCAGTTCTTC

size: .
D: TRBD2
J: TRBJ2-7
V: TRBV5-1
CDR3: CASSWTSGNGNEQYF
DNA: TGCGCCAGCAGCTGGACTAGCGGGAATGGGAACGAGCAGTACTTC

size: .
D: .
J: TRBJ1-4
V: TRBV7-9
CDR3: CASRPETGTGEKLFF
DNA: TGTGCCAGCAGACCGGAGACCGGGACGGGCGAAAAACTGTTTTTT

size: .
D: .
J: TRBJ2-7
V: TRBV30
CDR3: CAWSASYEQYF
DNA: TGTGCCTGGAGTGCCTCCTACGAGCAGTACTTC

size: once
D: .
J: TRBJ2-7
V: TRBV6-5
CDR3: CASTWASWNEQYF
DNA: TGTGCCAGCACCTGGGCCTCCTGGAACGAGCAGTACTTC

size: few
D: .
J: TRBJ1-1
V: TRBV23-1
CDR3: CASSLRIEGGRHTEAFF
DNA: TGCGCCAGCAGTCTGCGAATTGAGGGGGGGCGACACACTGAAGCTTTCTTT

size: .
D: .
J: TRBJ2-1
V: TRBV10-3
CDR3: CAISEWDTYSYNEQFF
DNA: TGTGCCATCAGTGAGTGGGACACCTACTCCTACAATGAGCAGTTCTTC

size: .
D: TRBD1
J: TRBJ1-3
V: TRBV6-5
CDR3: CASSEQGALGNTIYF
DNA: TGTGCCAGCAGCGAACAGGGGGCGCTTGGAAACACCATATATTTT

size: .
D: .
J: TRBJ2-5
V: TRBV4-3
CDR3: CASSQGRGTQYF
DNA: TGCGCCAGCAGCCAAGGAAGGGGGACCCAGTACTTC

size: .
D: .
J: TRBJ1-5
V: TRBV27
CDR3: CASSLQEYSNQPQHF
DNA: TGTGCCAGCAGTTTACAAGAATATAGCAATCAGCCCCAGCATTTT

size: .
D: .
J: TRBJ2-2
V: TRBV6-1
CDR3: CASTQYTGELFF
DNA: TGTGCCAGCACCCAATACACCGGGGAGCTGTTTTTT

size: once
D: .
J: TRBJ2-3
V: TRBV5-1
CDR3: CASSPNRALIKGTDTQYF
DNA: TGCGCCAGCAGCCCTAACCGGGCCCTTATTAAGGGCACAGATACGCAGTATTTT

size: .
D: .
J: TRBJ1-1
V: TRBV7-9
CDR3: CASRSGKNTEAFF
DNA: TGTGCCAGCAGATCCGGGAAGAACACTGAAGCTTTCTTT

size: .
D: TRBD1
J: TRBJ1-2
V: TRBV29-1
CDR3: CSVGQWGETGNNYGYTF
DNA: TGCAGCGTCGGTCAATGGGGAGAGACAGGGAACAACTATGGCTACACCTTC

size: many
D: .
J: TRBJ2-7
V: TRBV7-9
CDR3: CASTLLGEQYF
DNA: TGTGCCAGCACCCTCCTCGGTGAGCAGTACTTC

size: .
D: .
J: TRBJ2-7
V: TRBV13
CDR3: CASSKRVYEQYF
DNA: TGTGCCAGCAGCAAGCGGGTCTACGAGCAGTACTTC

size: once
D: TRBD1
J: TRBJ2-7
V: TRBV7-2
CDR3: CASSLAHPGTGTEQYF
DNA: TGTGCCAGCAGCTTAGCCCACCCCGGGACAGGGACCGAGCAGTACTTC